Listed below are T cell receptor beta chains from one sample, sequenced in a study of cytomegalovirus exposure and HLA in healthy donors. Sequenced by immunoSEQ multiplex PCR; TCRdb stores in-frame clones only, minus some. The sample has around 67,000 clones, approximately 67% seen once. Material for sequencing was PBMCs. The receptors here all came from a woman aged 25 to 45 in good health and CMV-seronegative. CDR3s include the opening cysteine and the closing phenylalanine or tryptophan. The order of the fields is V gene, J gene, clone size, D gene, CDR3 DNA, CDR3 protein. A D gene is named only where the DNA matches it firmly. Size values are once, few and many counts, or a class for expanded clones, and some rows have none.

>TRBV4-1|TRBJ2-2|.|.
TGCGCCAGCAGCCAAGATCGGGCAGGGGCGAGCGGGGAGCTGTTTTTT
CASSQDRAGASGELFF
>TRBV7-2|TRBJ1-1|few|.
TGTGCCAGCAGCTTAACACAGGGCGGTGAAGCTTTCTTT
CASSLTQGGEAFF
>TRBV19|TRBJ1-2|.|.
TGTGCCAATAGTATCCCCCGCGGGGGGGGCTACACCTTC
CANSIPRGGGYTF
>TRBV6-4|TRBJ2-7|few|.
TGTGCCAGCAGTACCCAACAGGGAACCTACGAGCAGTACTTC
CASSTQQGTYEQYF
>TRBV14|TRBJ1-4|.|.
TGTGCCAGCAGCCAAGGGGCCTGGGATGAAAAACTGTTTTTT
CASSQGAWDEKLFF
>TRBV4-1|TRBJ1-3|.|.
TGCGCCAGCAGCCAATGGCGGGGATCAAGCTCTGGAAACACCATATATTTT
CASSQWRGSSSGNTIYF
>TRBV5-4|TRBJ2-3|.|.
TGTGCCAGCACCCCCACGGGCGGGGCGAAAGATACGCAGTATTTT
CASTPTGGAKDTQYF
>TRBV15|TRBJ2-1|.|TRBD2
TGTGCCACCAGCAGAGCTCGGGTAGCGGGGGAATACAATGAGCAGTTCTTC
CATSRARVAGEYNEQFF
>TRBV7-3|TRBJ1-6|.|.
TGTGCCAGCAGCTTAGCGGGACCACCTAATTCACCCCTCCACTTT
CASSLAGPPNSPLHF
>TRBV7-2|TRBJ2-5|.|TRBD1
TGTGCCAGCAGCCTGAGCGGGGACAGGGTAGAGACCCAGTACTTC
CASSLSGDRVETQYF
>TRBV21-1|TRBJ1-4|few|.
TGTGCCAGCAGCAGCAGGGGGGAAGAGGAAAAACTGTTTTTT
CASSSRGEEEKLFF
>TRBV4-2|TRBJ2-5|.|TRBD2
TGTGCCAGCAGCCCTTATAGCGGGGCCGAGACCCAGTACTTC
CASSPYSGAETQYF
>TRBV7-9|TRBJ1-6|.|.
TGTGCCAGCAGCCCGAACAGGGAACTTGATTCACCCCTCCACTTT
CASSPNRELDSPLHF
>TRBV19|TRBJ1-2|.|TRBD1
TGTGCCAGTAGTATAACAGGGGCCGGTGGCTACACCTTC
CASSITGAGGYTF
>TRBV7-8|TRBJ2-3|.|TRBD2
TGTGCCAGCAGCTGGGGACTAGCGGGGATCACAGATACGCAGTATTTT
CASSWGLAGITDTQYF
>TRBV6-5|TRBJ1-1|.|TRBD1
TGTGCCAGCAGGCAAAGGGGGACAGGGGACACTGAAGCTTTCTTT
CASRQRGTGDTEAFF
>TRBV2|TRBJ1-1|.|.
TGTGCCAGCAAAGCCAGGACTGAAGCTTTCTTT
CASKARTEAFF
>TRBV27|TRBJ2-7|.|TRBD1
TGTGCCAGCAGTCACCTTCCAGGGGGCGAAAGGGGGTGGGGTGCCTACGAGCAGTACTTC
CASSHLPGGERGWGAYEQYF
>TRBV28|TRBJ2-1|.|.
TGTGCCAGTACAGGCCGTACCTACAATGAGCAGTTCTTC
CASTGRTYNEQFF
>TRBV27|TRBJ2-3|.|.
TGTGCCAGCAGTTTGGGGAGGATCACAGATACGCAGTATTTT
CASSLGRITDTQYF
>TRBV7-2|TRBJ1-5|.|.
TGTGCCAGCAGCTTAGGTCCCGGGCAGCCCCAGCATTTT
CASSLGPGQPQHF
>TRBV15|TRBJ1-5|.|.
TGTGCCACCAGCAGGGCCAAAGTTCGCAGCAATCAGCCCCAGCATTTT
CATSRAKVRSNQPQHF
>TRBV19|TRBJ1-4|.|TRBD1
TGTGCCAGTAGTCCCTGGGACAGGGATAATGAAAAACTGTTTTTT
CASSPWDRDNEKLFF
>TRBV6-5|TRBJ1-6|few|.
TGTGCCAGCAGTTACTCTCTGCGCCCCTATAATTCCCCCCTCCACTTT
CASSYSLRPYNSPLHF
>TRBV11-3|TRBJ2-5|.|.
TGTGCCAGCAGCTTAGATGACGGGGGACTCCGGGAGACCCAGTACTTC
CASSLDDGGLRETQYF
>TRBV5-1|TRBJ2-5|.|.
TGCGCCAGCAGCCTGACCAGGGAAGAGACCCAGTACTTC
CASSLTREETQYF
>TRBV6-5|TRBJ1-3|.|.
TGTGCCAGCAGTGAGAGAGGAAACACCATATATTTT
CASSERGNTIYF
>TRBV19|TRBJ2-2|.|TRBD2
TGTGCCAGTAGTATGAGTCTAGCGGGAGGTACCGGGGAGCTGTTTTTT
CASSMSLAGGTGELFF
>TRBV4-1|TRBJ1-5|many|.
TGCGCCAGCAGCCAAGAGGTCCGGGTGCGGAATCAGCCCCAGCATTTT
CASSQEVRVRNQPQHF
>TRBV5-1|TRBJ2-3|.|TRBD2
TGCGCCAGCAGCCCGGGCCTAGCGGCGGATACGCAGTATTTT
CASSPGLAADTQYF
>TRBV4-3|TRBJ2-7|.|.
TGCGCCAGCAGCCAAGATAGGCAGGCTTACGAGCAGTACTTC
CASSQDRQAYEQYF
>TRBV28|TRBJ2-7|.|.
TGTGCCACCCGACAGAGCCTTACCTACGAGCAGTACTTC
CATRQSLTYEQYF
>TRBV29-1|TRBJ1-1|.|.
TGCAGCGTTGAAGATAGAGGGTTAACTGAAGCTTTCTTT
CSVEDRGLTEAFF
>TRBV2|TRBJ2-7|.|TRBD2
TGTGCCAGCAGTGAAGTGGGGGGGGTAGCGTTGGGTTGGGCCTACGAGCAGTACTTC
CASSEVGGVALGWAYEQYF
>TRBV7-2|TRBJ1-1|.|.
TGTGCCAGCAGCTTAAACGGGGGGACTGAAGCTTTCTTT
CASSLNGGTEAFF
>TRBV6-1|TRBJ2-5|.|.
TGTGCCAGCAGTGACCTAGGAGAGGGCTCCGAGACCCAGTACTTC
CASSDLGEGSETQYF
>TRBV7-3|TRBJ2-1|.|.
TGTGCCAGCAGCTTAAGCCCGGCAGGAGCGGAAAGAGTCGGGGAGCAGTTCTTC
CASSLSPAGAERVGEQFF
>TRBV11-3|TRBJ2-7|few|.
TGTGCCAGCAGCTTAGAAAGTAGGGAGTTTGACGAGCAGTACTTC
CASSLESREFDEQYF
>TRBV5-1|TRBJ2-6|.|.
TGCGCCAGCAGCTTGGCGACTAGGACACGTGGTTCTGGGGCCAACGTCCTGACTTTC
CASSLATRTRGSGANVLTF